This T cell receptor (beta chain) was documented in a study of cytomegalovirus exposure and HLA in healthy donors. The study ran its PCR with 60 Vbeta and 13 Jbeta primers. Only in-frame clones appear in the TCRdb table, and some are missing; sequencing was by immunoSEQ multiplex PCR. The sample includes tens of thousands of clones, just under 75% of them seen just once. This clone has only one observation. The CDR3 contains 17 residues. Trimming at V came to 4 bases and at J to 1 base, leaving 9 bases not matched to a gene. Germline CDR1 SGHNT, CDR2 YYREEE (reference sequence). The V and J genes are TRBV5-4 and TRBJ2-2; 8 nucleotides align to TRBD2. The receptor was derived from a man aged 25 to 40 in good health and CMV-seronegative. The sample was PBMCs. The CDR3 protein is CASSLGPGLGNTGELFF. CDR3 nucleotides: TGTGCCAGCAGCCTGGGCCCGGGACTAGGGAACACCGGGGAGCTGTTTTTT. The full variable domain, with the rest looked up from reference TRBV5-4 and TRBJ2-2, is ETGVTQSPTHLIKTRGQQVTLRCSSQSGHNTVSWYQQALGQGPQFIFQYYREEENGRGNFPPRFSGLQFPNYSSELNVNALELDDSALYLCASSLGPGLGNTGELFFGEGSRLTVL.